This entry lists 32 T cell receptor beta chains sequenced from one sample in a study of control samples from healthy donors and cancer patients. The protocol was immunoSEQ multiplex PCR, while the TCRdb copy is restricted to in-frame clones and leaves out a portion. The sample consists of 100,000 to 150,000 clones, approximately 93% of them appearing once. Sequencing used blood. These receptor sequences come from a woman aged 18-29 years in good health.

The rearrangement joins TRBV4-3 to TRBJ2-4; TRBD1 matches at 10 bases. Germline CDR1 and CDR2: LGHNA and YSLEER. Trimming took 3 bases from V and 8 from J; bases not matched to a gene: 7. This CDR3 is built from 15 residues. The CDR3 DNA follows: TGCGCCAGCAGCCAGGCACTCGGACAGGGGGACATTCAGTACTTC. Its translation: CASSQALGQGDIQYF.

The V gene is TRBV7-6, the J gene TRBJ1-6; TRBD1 matches at 8 bases. Germline V gene data show CDR1 as SGHVS and CDR2 as FNYEAQ. This CDR3 has 15 residues. Trimming at V came to 5 bases and at J to 7 bases, leaving 7 bases not matched to a gene. CDR3: CASSTRQGRNSPLHF. In DNA form, the CDR3 reads TGTGCCAGCAGCACGCGACAGGGGAGGAATTCACCCCTCCACTTT. The complete variable domain, with remaining parts taken from reference TRBV7-6 and TRBJ1-6, reads GAGVSQSPRYKVTKRGQDVALRCDPISGHVSLYWYRQALGQGPEFLTYFNYEAQQDKSGLPNDRFSAERPEGSISTLTIQRTEQRDSAMYRCASSTRQGRNSPLHFGNGTRLTVT.

This clone was counted a few times. This chain connects TRBV19 to TRBJ2-3; TRBD2 is a possible D gene (6 bases). The germline V and J ends were trimmed by 7 bases and 3 bases, with 17 bases remaining between them. The germline gives CDR1 LNHDA, CDR2 SQIVND (reference sequence). This CDR3 is built from 15 residues. CDR3 sequence reads: CASNGGEGKTDTQYF. CDR3 nucleotides: TGTGCCAGTAACGGGGGTGAGGGGAAAACAGATACGCAGTATTTT.

The gene calls are TRBV29-1 and TRBJ1-2; the D gene is possibly TRBD1 (6 bases). This CDR3 is built from 12 residues. The V end was cut by 3 bases, the J end by 6 bases, with 11 bases between. Germline CDR1 SQVTM, CDR2 ANQGSEA. The CDR3 DNA follows: TGCAGCGTTGAGAGGGGGGTGAATGGCTACACCTTC. It specifies CSVERGVNGYTF. The full variable domain, with the rest looked up from reference TRBV29-1 and TRBJ1-2, is SAVISQKPSRDICQRGTSLTIQCQVDSQVTMMFWYRQQPGQSLTLIATANQGSEATYESGFVIDKFPISRPNLTFSTLTVSNMSPEDSSIYLCSVERGVNGYTFGSGTRLTVV.

The genes are TRBV18 and TRBJ1-1; TRBD1 matches 8 bases. Germline assignment: CDR1 KGHSH and CDR2 LQKENI. Germline trimming cut 5 bases from V and 0 bases from J; bases unmatched to any gene: 11. The CDR3 length is 17 residues. CDR3 sequence (DNA): TGTGCCAGCTCAGCTCACGGGACAGGTAGGGTGAACACTGAAGCTTTCTTT. It is translated as CASSAHGTGRVNTEAFF.

CDR3: CASSAHPPGETQYF. CDR3 sequence (DNA): TGTGCCAGCAGCGCCCACCCCCCCGGGGAGACCCAGTACTTC. This chain uses TRBV9 with TRBJ2-5, with D unresolved. Germline V CDR1 and CDR2: SGDLS, YYNGEE. CDR3 length: 14 residues. V lost 3 bases and J lost 5, with 14 bases in between.

This rearrangement joins TRBV11-2 to TRBJ2-7; a possible D gene is TRBD1 (6 bases). CDR3 size: 16 residues. V was clipped by 6 bases and J by 4 bases, with 22 bases between them. The germline V gene encodes CDR1 SGHAT and CDR2 FQNNGV. In DNA form, the CDR3 reads TGTGCCAGCAGAAACCTCAGAGGGGGACACTCGTACGAGCAGTACTTC. Its protein is CASRNLRGGHSYEQYF. The variable domain in full, with the rest retrieved from reference TRBV11-2 and TRBJ2-7, is EAGVAQSPRYKIIEKRQSVAFWCNPISGHATLYWYQQILGQGPKLLIQFQNNGVVDDSQLPKDRFSAERLKGVDSTLKIQPAKLEDSAVYLCASRNLRGGHSYEQYFGPGTRLTVT.

This clone was picked up one time. The rearrangement uses TRBV1 and TRBJ2-5. TRBV1 is a known pseudogene. The CDR3 extends over 13 amino acids. This CDR3 reads CTSSQDREETQYF. In DNA form, the CDR3 reads TGCACCAGCAGCCAAGATAGGGAAGAGACCCAGTACTTC.

The chain joins TRBV4-2 to TRBJ2-7; D might be TRBD1 (7 bases). Per germline, CDR1 LGHNA and CDR2 YNFKEQ. V was clipped by 0 bases and J by 2 bases, with 17 bases between them. The CDR3 consists of 17 residues. This CDR3 is CASSQDVNTGEAYEQYF. DNA for the CDR3: TGTGCCAGCAGCCAAGATGTTAATACAGGGGAGGCCTACGAGCAGTACTTC.

This clone was counted a single time. The genes are TRBV19 and TRBJ2-5; 12 nucleotides align to TRBD2. Germline V gives CDR1 LNHDA, CDR2 SQIVND (reference sequence). The junction had 5 bases not matched to a gene; V was cut back by 7 bases and J by 2 bases. The CDR3 extends over 15 amino acids. CDR3 sequence reads: CASMRTSGAQETQYF. Here the CDR3 DNA reads TGTGCCAGTATGAGGACTAGCGGGGCTCAAGAGACCCAGTACTTC.

The J gene is TRBJ2-5, the V gene TRBV6-6; D possibly corresponds to TRBD2 (6 bases). The CDR3 consists of 14 residues. Germline V CDR1 and CDR2: MNHNY, SVGAGI (reference sequence). Trimming pared 2 bases from V and 2 bases from J, leaving 9 bases between. CDR3 protein: CASSYRREQETQYF. The CDR3 DNA follows: TGTGCCAGCAGTTACAGGAGGGAACAAGAGACCCAGTACTTC.

The chain carries TRBV7-6 and TRBJ2-5; D assignment may be TRBD1 or TRBD2 (5 bases each). V lost 0 bases, J lost 5 bases, and 19 bases lay in between. This CDR3 has 17 amino acids. Per the germline V gene, CDR1 is SGHVS and CDR2 is FNYEAQ. The CDR3 sequence is CASSLAPTGASGETQYF. CDR3 DNA sequence: TGTGCCAGCAGCTTAGCCCCCACCGGGGCTAGTGGTGAGACCCAGTACTTC.

The V call is TRBV6-5, the J call TRBJ2-3; D is uncertain. The CDR3 covers 11 residues. Trimming stripped 6 bases from V and 7 bases from J, with 8 bases between. Germline V gene lookup returns CDR1 MNHEY and CDR2 SVGAGI. The CDR3 nucleotides are TGTGCCAGCAGCCACGGACATACGCAGTATTTT. Its translation: CASSHGHTQYF.

This chain links TRBV7-6 with TRBJ1-4, with no clear D. This CDR3 has 14 amino acids. CDR1 is SGHVS, CDR2 FNYEAQ, per germline. V lost 1 base and J 10 bases, leaving 13 bases between the germline ends. The CDR3 nucleotides read TGTGCCAGCAGCTTAGGGGGTGGGGATCGAAAACTGTTTTTT. Translating gives CASSLGGGDRKLFF.

CDR3 loop: CASSPVDRGQEAFF. In DNA, the CDR3 is TGTGCCAGCTCACCAGTAGACAGGGGGCAAGAAGCTTTCTTT. V gene TRBV18 combines with J gene TRBJ1-1, with 10 bases lining up with TRBD1. CDR3 length: 14 residues. V trimming: 2 bases; J trimming: 8 bases; junction bases outside the gene matches: 5. Germline CDR1 KGHSH, CDR2 LQKENI.

The chain has TRBV29-1 and TRBJ2-5, with 8 bases aligning to TRBD2. With V trimmed by 8 bases and J by 5 bases, 13 bases remained unmatched. Germline-derived CDR1 and CDR2 are SQVTM and ANQGSEA. The CDR3 sequence is 14 residues long. The CDR3 nucleotides are TGCAGCCTCCGGGGCGGGGGGCCACGGGAGACCCAGTACTTC. It specifies CSLRGGGPRETQYF.

The chain uses TRBV12-5 and TRBJ1-1; a weak D match, TRBD1 (6 bases). Germline V lookup: CDR1 LGHNT, CDR2 FRNRAP. V dropped 3 bases and J dropped 4 bases, with 15 bases sitting between them. The CDR3 extends over 15 amino acids. The DNA for the CDR3 is TGTGCTAGTGGTTTAGGTCGGCAGGGGAGCACTGAAGCTTTCTTT. It encodes CASGLGRQGSTEAFF. Together with reference TRBV12-5 and TRBJ1-1, the CDR3 gives the full variable domain: DARVTQTPRHKVTEMGQEVTMRCQPILGHNTVFWYRQTMMQGLELLAYFRNRAPLDDSGMPKDRFSAEMPDATLATLKIQPSEPRDSAVYFCASGLGRQGSTEAFFGQGTRLTVV.

The genes are TRBV5-1 and TRBJ2-3; 9 nucleotides line up with TRBD2. Germline V CDR1 and CDR2: SGHRS, YFSETQ. The CDR3 is 18 amino acids. With 4 bases clipped from V and 0 bases from J, the junction kept 12 bases outside the gene matches. The CDR3 sequence is CASSQPRLAGLSTDTQYF. In DNA, the CDR3 is TGCGCCAGCAGCCAGCCCCGGCTAGCGGGGCTTAGCACAGATACGCAGTATTTT.

The V call is TRBV29-1, the J call TRBJ2-1; 11 nucleotides match TRBD2. The J segment lost 4 bases and the V segment lost 4 bases, leaving 3 bases of the junction unmatched. The CDR3 covers 14 residues. In germline, CDR1 is SQVTM, CDR2 ANQGSEA. The CDR3 sequence: CSVGLAGGYNEQFF. DNA for the CDR3: TGCAGCGTTGGGCTAGCGGGGGGTTACAATGAGCAGTTCTTC.

The CDR3 DNA follows: TGTGCCAGCAGCCGCGGACTAGCGGGAGGTAATTACAATGAGCAGTTCTTC. This sequence encodes CASSRGLAGGNYNEQFF. The V call is TRBV11-2, the J call TRBJ2-1, with 14 bases aligning to TRBD2. The length of the CDR3 is 17 residues. V lost 5 bases and J lost 4; bases outside the gene matches: 7. Germline lookup yields CDR1 SGHAT and CDR2 FQNNGV.

The V gene is TRBV28, the J gene TRBJ1-5; no firm D call. CDR3 length: 14 amino acids. Germline assignment: CDR1 MDHEN and CDR2 SYDVKM. V lost 6 bases, J lost 6 bases, and 15 bases lay in between. CDR3 DNA sequence: TGTGCCAGCAGCCCTAGAGACGGGAGTCAGCCCCAGCATTTT. Amino acid sequence: CASSPRDGSQPQHF.

The J gene is TRBJ2-7, the V gene TRBV9, with 7 bases fitting TRBD1. CDR1 and CDR2 from the germline V gene are SGDLS and YYNGEE. Trimming cost V 4 bases and J 1 base; bases outside gene matches: 8. This CDR3 comprises 15 residues. For the CDR3, the DNA is TGTGCCAGCAGCCCGGGACAGCCGTTTTCCTACGAGCAGTACTTC. Residues: CASSPGQPFSYEQYF.

The rearrangement uses TRBV27 and TRBJ2-1; 9 nucleotides line up with TRBD1. The V gene end was trimmed by 2 bases and the J gene end by 9 bases; junction bases not matched to a gene: 11. CDR3 length: 16 residues. Germline values: CDR1 MNHEY, CDR2 SMNVEV (reference sequence). The CDR3 reads CASSLGWDREWGEQFF. CDR3 DNA: TGTGCCAGCAGTTTAGGATGGGACAGGGAGTGGGGTGAGCAGTTCTTC.

The J gene is TRBJ2-2, the V gene TRBV2; 15 bases fit TRBD2. V was pared by 5 bases and J by 4 bases, with 2 bases of the junction left unmatched. Germline-derived CDR1 and CDR2 are SNHLY and FYNNEI. This CDR3 is built from 16 residues. The CDR3 DNA sequence: TGTGCCAGCAGTCGGACTAGCGGGGGGGCCACCGGGGAGCTGTTTTTT. Its translation: CASSRTSGGATGELFF. The full variable domain, with the rest looked up from reference TRBV2 and TRBJ2-2, is EPEVTQTPSHQVTQMGQEVILRCVPISNHLYFYWYRQILGQKVEFLVSFYNNEISEKSEIFDDQFSVERPDGSNFTLKIRSTKLEDSAMYFCASSRTSGGATGELFFGEGSRLTVL.

CDR3 nucleotide sequence: TGTGCCAGCAGCCAACCGGTGGGTACATCAGGGGAAAAACTGTTTTTT. Amino acids: CASSQPVGTSGEKLFF. The rearrangement links TRBV3-1 (or the pseudogene TRBV3-2) to TRBJ1-4; perhaps TRBD1 as D (5 bases). Trimming took 2 bases from V and 8 from J, leaving 18 bases between them. The germline V gene has CDR1 LGHDT and CDR2 YNNKEL (reference sequence). There are 16 residues in the CDR3.

The chain combines TRBV12-3 or TRBV12-4 with TRBJ1-1, with D possibly TRBD1 on 6 matching bases. CDR3 length: 13 residues. V lost 7 bases, J lost 8 bases, and 17 bases lay in between. The CDR3 sequence: CASTASTGTEAFF. CDR3 nucleotides: TGTGCCAGCACGGCCTCGACAGGCACAGAAGCTTTCTTT.

This clone appeared once. The gene calls are TRBV4-3 and TRBJ2-7, with 10 positions matching TRBD1. The CDR3 loop spans 15 amino acids. CDR1 is LGHNA, CDR2 YSLEER, per germline. Trimming took 3 bases from V and 2 from J; bases not matched to a gene: 4. As DNA, the CDR3 is TGCGCCAGCAGCCAGGAGGACAGGGGGGCCTACGAGCAGTACTTC. It codes for CASSQEDRGAYEQYF.

CDR3 sequence (DNA): TGTGCCAGCAGTCTTAACTTTTTGAGCGGGGATACGCAGTATTTT. Translating it yields CASSLNFLSGDTQYF. The chain links TRBV6-2 or TRBV6-3 to TRBJ2-3, with D maybe TRBD2 (6 bases). The CDR3 extends over 15 amino acids. From germline, CDR1 is MNHEY and CDR2 SVGEGT. Trimming removed 5 bases from V and 6 bases from J, with 18 bases in between.

This chain joins TRBV9 and TRBJ2-3, with TRBD2 matching 9 bases. CDR1 is SGDLS and CDR2 is YYNGEE in the germline V gene. The CDR3 sequence is 15 residues long. After removal of 5 bases from V and 4 bases from J, the junction contained 8 bases not matched to a gene. The CDR3 region is CASSTAGGRADTQYF. As DNA, the CDR3 is TGTGCCAGCAGTACGGCGGGGGGGCGGGCAGATACGCAGTATTTT.

The V gene is TRBV28, the J gene TRBJ1-3; no definite D call. V lost 11 bases to trimming and J lost 2 bases, with 10 bases between them. Germline CDR1 reads MDHEN; CDR2 reads SYDVKM. The CDR3 is 12 residues long. CDR3 sequence: CACSRTGNTIYF. The CDR3 DNA reads TGTGCCTGTTCAAGGACTGGAAACACCATATATTTT.

This chain connects TRBV7-2 to TRBJ2-3, with 7 bases identical to TRBD2. The CDR3 runs to 15 residues. Trimming at V came to 2 bases and at J to 5 bases, leaving 7 bases not matched to a gene. Germline assignment: CDR1 SGHTA and CDR2 FQGNSA. CDR3 in DNA: TGTGCCAGCAGCTTACAGCGGGGAGGCAGAGATACGCAGTATTTT. It translates to CASSLQRGGRDTQYF.

V gene TRBV28 combines with J gene TRBJ1-1, with 11 bases fitting TRBD1. Germline CDR1 is MDHEN and CDR2 is SYDVKM. The CDR3 consists of 15 residues. J gave up 11 bases and V 6 bases, and 14 bases lay outside the gene matches. The CDR3 region is CASRGQGEGFGYAFF. CDR3 DNA: TGTGCCAGCAGGGGACAGGGGGAAGGTTTCGGTTATGCTTTCTTT.